A single sample is the source of the 15 T cell receptor beta chains below, sequenced in a study of PD-L1 blockade in urothelial cancer. The time point: pretreatment peripheral blood. TCRdb's copy holds only in-frame clones and misses some; the assay was immunoSEQ multiplex PCR. The profile shows approximately 90,000 clones, about 83% of them singletons. Here the sequenced sample was PBMCs, taken around atezolizumab (anti-PD-L1) treatment. Source of these receptors: a man aged 60 to 75 with urothelial cancer.

The chain employs TRBV29-1 and TRBJ2-1; TRBD1 matches at 7 bases. The V gene end was trimmed by 4 bases and the J gene end by 7 bases; junction bases not matched to a gene: 7. Germline values: CDR1 SQVTM, CDR2 ANQGSEA. This CDR3 has 13 residues. DNA for the CDR3: TGCAGCGTTGGATTGACAGGGAAAAATGAGCAGTTCTTC. It codes for CSVGLTGKNEQFF.

In its sample, this clone was seen a few times. The V call is TRBV29-1, the J call TRBJ1-5; D is undetermined. Germline CDR1 SQVTM, CDR2 ANQGSEA. CDR3 length: 13 amino acids. The germline V and J ends were trimmed by 4 bases and 1 base, with 8 bases remaining between them. As DNA, the CDR3 is TGCAGCGTTGTAGACCAGAGCAATCAGCCCCAGCATTTT. This codes for CSVVDQSNQPQHF.

This rearrangement joins TRBV10-2 to TRBJ2-1; 10 positions match TRBD1. With V trimmed by 8 bases and J by 2 bases, 6 bases remained unmatched. The length of the CDR3 is 15 residues. Germline lookup yields CDR1 WSHSY and CDR2 SAAADI. The CDR3 loop is CASRQGAGAYNEQFF. CDR3 nucleotides: TGCGCCAGCCGACAGGGGGCGGGAGCCTACAATGAGCAGTTCTTC.

The rearrangement joins TRBV5-3 to TRBJ2-1, with 15 bases aligning to TRBD2. TRBV5-3 is an ORF, and what it does is uncertain. This CDR3 contains 15 residues. The junction had 10 bases not matched to a gene; V was cut back by 4 bases and J by 14 bases. The CDR3 DNA follows: TGTGCCAGAAGCCGCCGGACTAGCGGGGGGGCCTTGGAGTTCTTC. Protein: CARSRRTSGGALEFF.

V gene TRBV19 combines with J gene TRBJ2-1; 15 bases fit TRBD2. The CDR3 runs 18 residues. J was trimmed by 8 bases and V by 4 bases; bases with no gene match: 12. Looked up from germline, CDR1 is LNHDA and CDR2 is SQIVND (reference sequence). The chain's CDR3 is CASSTGLAGGWGSHEQFF. CDR3 nucleotide sequence: TGTGCCAGTAGTACCGGACTAGCGGGAGGGTGGGGGTCCCATGAGCAGTTCTTC.

The chain employs TRBV30 and TRBJ1-5; the D gene is possibly TRBD1 (6 bases). V gave up 1 base and J gave up 4 bases, with 8 bases separating them. Germline V gene lookup returns CDR1 GTSNPN and CDR2 SVGIG (reference sequence). The CDR3 sequence is 13 residues long. In DNA, the CDR3 is TGTGCCTGGAGTGACAGGGTGAATCAGCCCCAGCATTTT. This encodes CAWSDRVNQPQHF. The whole variable domain, filled in from reference TRBV30 and TRBJ1-5, reads SQTIHQWPATLVQPVGSPLSLECTVEGTSNPNLYWYRQAAGRGLQLLFYSVGIGQISSEVPQNLSASRPQDRQFILSSKKLLLSDSGFYLCAWSDRVNQPQHFGDGTRLSIL.

The rearrangement links TRBV4-3 to TRBJ1-4; 10 nucleotides line up with TRBD1. Per germline, CDR1 LGHNA and CDR2 YSLEER. The CDR3 covers 15 residues. The junction had 9 bases not matched to a gene; V was cut back by 4 bases and J by 10 bases. The DNA of the CDR3 is TGCGCCAGCAGCCCGGAGACAGGGGGCGCCGGAAAACTGTTTTTT. Protein product: CASSPETGGAGKLFF.

V is TRBV19 and J is TRBJ2-1; 8 nucleotides line up with TRBD1. V trimming: 5 bases; J trimming: 0 bases; junction bases outside the gene matches: 6. Germline V CDR1 and CDR2: LNHDA, SQIVND (reference sequence). CDR3 length: 16 amino acids. CDR3 nucleotides: TGTGCCAGTAGTTCCTCGACAGGGGACTCCTACAATGAGCAGTTCTTC. It encodes CASSSSTGDSYNEQFF.

The chain joins TRBV7-9 to TRBJ1-2, with D unclear. The CDR3 contains 15 residues. Trimming stripped 3 bases from V and 1 base from J, with 12 bases between. Germline-derived CDR1 and CDR2 are SEHNR and FQNEAQ (reference sequence). CDR3 nucleotide sequence: TGTGCCAGCAGCTTCCGGCAGACTCTTAACTATGGCTACACCTTC. This gives the protein CASSFRQTLNYGYTF.

The chain carries TRBV19 and TRBJ2-1; 8 nucleotides align to TRBD2. From germline, CDR1 is LNHDA and CDR2 SQIVND (reference sequence). The CDR3 is 15 amino acids. The J segment lost 6 bases and the V segment lost 4 bases, leaving 8 bases of the junction unmatched. The CDR3 protein is CASSKGGSGGNEQFF. The CDR3, as DNA: TGTGCCAGTAGTAAGGGCGGGAGCGGGGGCAATGAGCAGTTCTTC.

The J gene is TRBJ2-7, the V gene TRBV28; D is unresolved. CDR3 length: 13 amino acids. Trimming stripped 5 bases from V and 3 bases from J, with 11 bases between. Per the germline V gene, CDR1 is MDHEN and CDR2 is SYDVKM. In DNA form, the CDR3 reads TGTGCCAGCAGTCTTACTCCTAGCTACGAGCAGTACTTC. This translates into CASSLTPSYEQYF.

The rearrangement joins TRBV2 to TRBJ2-3, with 8 bases matching TRBD1. With V trimmed by 6 bases and J by 5 bases, 10 bases remained unmatched. Germline V CDR1 and CDR2: SNHLY, FYNNEI. The CDR3 is 15 amino acids. The CDR3 sequence: CASRKGRGLLDTQYF. CDR3 bases: TGTGCCAGCAGAAAAGGCAGGGGGCTTTTAGATACGCAGTATTTT.

This clone was counted only a few times. This chain connects TRBV19 to TRBJ1-2; 9 bases fit TRBD1. Per germline, CDR1 LNHDA and CDR2 SQIVND (reference sequence). V shed 4 bases and J 2 bases; nucleotides not matched to a gene: 5. The CDR3 has 15 residues. The CDR3 DNA is TGTGCCAGTAGTACCCGACAGGGGGGGAACTATGGCTACACCTTC. Amino acids: CASSTRQGGNYGYTF.

The chain uses TRBV5-1 and TRBJ1-1; TRBD1 matches at 10 bases. Germline CDR1 and CDR2: SGHRS and YFSETQ. CDR3 length: 15 residues. After removal of 1 base from V and 7 bases from J, the junction contained 7 bases not matched to a gene. The CDR3 loop is CASSLSAGTGVEAFF. CDR3 nucleotide sequence: TGCGCCAGCAGCTTGAGTGCTGGGACAGGGGTTGAAGCTTTCTTT.

This clone has only one observation. This chain joins TRBV7-2 and TRBJ1-5; perhaps TRBD1 as D (6 bases). The V end lost 0 bases, the J end lost 6 bases, and 6 bases lay between the germline ends. Per the germline V gene, CDR1 is SGHTA and CDR2 is FQGNSA. The CDR3 has 13 amino acids. The CDR3 DNA follows: TGTGCCAGCAGCTTAGCGGACAGTCAGCCCCAGCATTTT. Its protein is CASSLADSQPQHF.